This entry lists 24 T cell receptor beta chains sequenced from one sample in a study of healthy donors' naive CD4 and CD8 T cells. Each TCR library used 450 to 600 ng of total RNA and a linear amplification protocol. TCRdb re-called the reads with MiXCR, one entry per CDR3 protein. The table lists 150,000 to 200,000 distinct CDR3 sequences, over 60% of them singletons. The sequenced sample consisted of naive CD4+ and CD8+ T cells sorted from blood, pooled from several donors. The receptors shown here come from a pool of human donors in good health; the sample pools cells from several healthy donors.

The genes are TRBV6-5 and TRBJ2-7; possible D gene TRBD2, 6 bases. Deletions cut 5 bases from V and 3 bases from J, with 17 bases between. This CDR3 has 15 residues. CDR1 is MNHEY, CDR2 SVGAGI, per germline. The DNA for the CDR3 is TGTGCCAGCAGTGATGTGCGGGATGGTTTCTACGAGCAGTACTTC. As protein: CASSDVRDGFYEQYF.

This clonotype came up a few times. The chain employs TRBV19 and TRBJ2-1; D is possibly TRBD2 (6 bases). The CDR3 length is 16 residues. Germline lookup yields CDR1 LNHDA and CDR2 SQIVND (reference sequence). V dropped 3 bases and J dropped 3 bases, with 15 bases sitting between them. CDR3 nucleotides: TGTGCCAGTAGTATTGGGAAAATGGAGGGCTACAATGAGCAGTTCTTC. Translation gives CASSIGKMEGYNEQFF.

The rearrangement links TRBV12-3 or TRBV12-4 to TRBJ2-7; the match to TRBD2 covers 7 bases. The J segment lost 3 bases and the V segment lost 6 bases, leaving 8 bases of the junction unmatched. This CDR3 region has 14 residues. CDR3 sequence reads: CASSMTSKVYEQYF. In DNA, the CDR3 is TGTGCCAGCAGCATGACTAGCAAAGTCTACGAGCAGTACTTC.

This clonotype appeared a few times. This rearrangement joins TRBV30 to TRBJ1-1; no definite D call. The V and J ends lost 2 bases and 8 bases respectively, with 6 bases between them. Per the germline V gene, CDR1 is GTSNPN and CDR2 is SVGIG (reference sequence). This CDR3 region has 10 residues. This chain's CDR3 is CAWSRGEAFF. The DNA for the CDR3 is TGTGCCTGGAGTAGAGGGGAAGCTTTCTTT.

Only one count was recorded for this clonotype. The chain employs TRBV29-1 and TRBJ2-1; D ambiguous. The CDR3 has 12 amino acids. V was trimmed by 0 bases and J by 7 bases, leaving 7 bases between them. Per germline, CDR1 SQVTM and CDR2 ANQGSEA. DNA of the CDR3: TGCAGCGTTGAAGATCTTCGAAATGAGCAGTTCTTC. It yields the protein CSVEDLRNEQFF.

The V gene is TRBV6-5, the J gene TRBJ1-2, with a weak D call TRBD1 (5 bases). Germline CDR1 and CDR2: MNHEY and SVGAGI. V was shortened by 6 bases and J by 7 bases, with 12 bases between the two germline ends. This CDR3 is built from 12 residues. The CDR3: CASSKGTGGYTF. Written as DNA, the CDR3 is TGTGCCAGCAGCAAAGGGACGGGTGGCTACACCTTC.

The gene calls are TRBV5-1 and TRBJ2-7; TRBD1 matches 8 bases. V lost 6 bases and J lost 6; bases outside the gene matches: 5. The CDR3 extends over 12 amino acids. From germline, CDR1 is SGHRS and CDR2 YFSETQ. The chain's CDR3 is CASTTGGGEQYF. Written as DNA, the CDR3 is TGCGCCAGCACAACAGGGGGTGGCGAGCAGTACTTC.

The chain has TRBV6-1 and TRBJ1-5; 7 bases match TRBD1. This CDR3 has 15 amino acids. The V gene's germline CDR1 is MNHNS and CDR2 SASEGT. The trim removed 4 bases at V and 5 bases at J, leaving 8 bases unmatched. The chain's CDR3 is CASSVQTGRDQPQHF. In DNA, the CDR3 is TGTGCCAGCAGTGTCCAGACAGGGAGGGATCAGCCCCAGCATTTT.

This clonotype has a single count. V usage is TRBV12-3 or TRBV12-4 and J usage is TRBJ2-7; 7 bases agree with TRBD2. The CDR3 has 15 amino acids. V was pared by 6 bases and J by 4 bases, with 12 bases of the junction left unmatched. The CDR3 protein is CASSQPGAAGYEQYF. CDR3 DNA: TGTGCCAGCAGCCAACCCGGGGCAGCGGGGTACGAGCAGTACTTC.

The chain recombines TRBV29-1 with TRBJ1-2; D unclear. Germline CDR1 is SQVTM and CDR2 is ANQGSEA. This CDR3 has 12 residues. V lost 3 bases, J lost 8 bases, and 13 bases lay in between. The chain's CDR3 is CSVDRGVRGYTF. In nucleotides, the CDR3 is TGCAGCGTTGATAGAGGCGTCAGGGGCTACACCTTC. Combining the CDR3 with reference TRBV29-1 and TRBJ1-2 gives the whole variable domain SAVISQKPSRDICQRGTSLTIQCQVDSQVTMMFWYRQQPGQSLTLIATANQGSEATYESGFVIDKFPISRPNLTFSTLTVSNMSPEDSSIYLCSVDRGVRGYTFGSGTRLTVV.

The chain uses TRBV19 and TRBJ1-2; D is perhaps TRBD1 (5 bases). The CDR3 consists of 12 residues. Germline lookup yields CDR1 LNHDA and CDR2 SQIVND (reference sequence). V gave up 7 bases and J gave up 6 bases, with 12 bases separating them. The CDR3 is CASTYSGHGYTF. For the CDR3, the DNA is TGTGCCAGTACATATTCAGGGCATGGCTACACCTTC.

This clonotype was seen only once. The chain combines TRBV19 with TRBJ2-1; 7 bases are a match to TRBD2. The germline CDR1 and CDR2 sequences are LNHDA and SQIVND (reference sequence). The CDR3 extends over 16 amino acids. Trimming took 7 bases from V and 0 from J; bases not matched to a gene: 9. The CDR3: CASTSRGGTSYNEQFF. CDR3 nucleotides: TGTGCCAGTACCTCCCGGGGAGGGACCTCCTACAATGAGCAGTTCTTC.

The chain uses TRBV5-1 and TRBJ2-3; D is unresolved. This CDR3 has 13 amino acids. With 4 bases removed from V and 6 bases from J, the gap between germline ends came to 12 bases. CDR1 SGHRS and CDR2 YFSETQ come from the germline V gene. The CDR3 DNA is TGCGCCAGCAGCGCGCCCAAGGGTGATACGCAGTATTTT. It specifies CASSAPKGDTQYF.

The V gene is TRBV6-2 or TRBV6-3, the J gene TRBJ1-2; 8 bases are shared with TRBD1. The germline gives CDR1 MNHEY, CDR2 SVGEGT. The V gene end was trimmed by 5 bases and the J gene end by 8 bases; junction bases not matched to a gene: 13. CDR3 length: 15 amino acids. As DNA, the CDR3 is TGTGCCAGCAGTCGACCCTACGGACAGGGTTGGGGCTACACCTTC. This translates into CASSRPYGQGWGYTF.

The chain is built from TRBV19 and TRBJ2-1; D not certain. The CDR3 contains 13 residues. Looked up from germline, CDR1 is LNHDA and CDR2 is SQIVND (reference sequence). V lost 7 bases to trimming and J lost 9 bases, with 16 bases between them. Here the CDR3 reads CASTGPRTSEQFF. The CDR3 nucleotides read TGTGCCAGTACCGGGCCCCGGACGTCTGAGCAGTTCTTC.

The genes are TRBV6-2 or TRBV6-3 and TRBJ2-4; 9 bases fit TRBD2. Trimming cost V 2 bases and J 15 bases; bases outside gene matches: 14. CDR3 length: 15 residues. CDR1 MNHEY and CDR2 SVGEGT come from the germline V gene. The CDR3 reads CASSYPTSGLTERYF. The CDR3 coding sequence is TGTGCCAGCAGTTACCCAACTAGCGGGCTAACGGAGAGGTACTTC.

This clonotype was seen a single time. The chain employs TRBV19 and TRBJ2-5, with D tentatively TRBD1 or TRBD2 (5 bases each). The CDR3 extends over 13 amino acids. CDR1 is LNHDA, CDR2 SQIVND, per germline (reference sequence). Trimming left V 5 bases short and J 5 bases short, with 12 bases between. In DNA, the CDR3 is TGTGCCAGTAGTCGTCAGGGACGGGAGACCCAGTACTTC. Translation: CASSRQGRETQYF.

The rearrangement links TRBV6-1 to TRBJ2-2; the D is unclear. Trimming removed 1 base from V and 7 bases from J, with 7 bases in between. Germline CDR1 and CDR2: MNHNS and SASEGT. The CDR3 contains 13 residues. This CDR3 is CASSEDGDGELFF. The CDR3 DNA sequence: TGTGCCAGCAGTGAAGATGGGGACGGGGAGCTGTTTTTT.

The chain joins TRBV29-1 to TRBJ1-1, with D hard to call. The CDR3 has 11 residues. Trimming removed 1 base from V and 4 bases from J, with 4 bases in between. CDR1 SQVTM and CDR2 ANQGSEA come from the germline V gene. The CDR3 nucleotides read TGCAGCGTTGAAGCTCGCACTGAAGCTTTCTTT. This sequence encodes CSVEARTEAFF.

This clonotype was seen a handful of times. The V call is TRBV19, the J call TRBJ1-5; unclear D gene. CDR3 length equals 15 residues. V was trimmed by 6 bases and J by 0 bases, leaving 12 bases between them. Per germline, CDR1 LNHDA and CDR2 SQIVND (reference sequence). The CDR3 region is CASRDRIYSNQPQHF. As DNA, the CDR3 is TGTGCCAGTAGGGACCGGATTTATAGCAATCAGCCCCAGCATTTT.

This sequence joins TRBV6-2 or TRBV6-3 and TRBJ1-1; TRBD1 might be the D (6 bases). In germline, CDR1 is MNHEY, CDR2 SVGEGT. Trimming removed 5 bases at V and 1 base at J, with 11 bases between. The CDR3 extends over 14 amino acids. The DNA of the CDR3 is TGTGCCAGCAGTAAGGACAGTGCGAACACTGAAGCTTTCTTT. It specifies CASSKDSANTEAFF.

The genes are TRBV5-6 and TRBJ2-1, with TRBD2 as a possible D gene (5 bases). Trimming cost V 5 bases and J 2 bases, with 11 bases left between them. Germline V lookup: CDR1 SGHDT, CDR2 YYEEEE. The CDR3 spans 14 residues. In DNA form, the CDR3 reads TGTGCCAGCAGTTCCTCCGGGGCCTACAATGAGCAGTTCTTC. The encoded protein is CASSSSGAYNEQFF.

The chain has TRBV29-1 and TRBJ2-5; 8 positions match TRBD2. Trimming cost V 3 bases and J 5 bases; bases outside gene matches: 5. The CDR3 is 13 residues long. CDR1 SQVTM and CDR2 ANQGSEA come from the germline V gene. The CDR3 loop reads CSVEGPGGETQYF. The DNA for the CDR3 is TGCAGCGTTGAGGGGCCGGGAGGGGAGACCCAGTACTTC. The full variable domain, completed using reference TRBV29-1 and TRBJ2-5, is SAVISQKPSRDICQRGTSLTIQCQVDSQVTMMFWYRQQPGQSLTLIATANQGSEATYESGFVIDKFPISRPNLTFSTLTVSNMSPEDSSIYLCSVEGPGGETQYFGPGTRLLVL.

The rearrangement uses TRBV7-8 and TRBJ2-2; 12 positions agree with TRBD2. The germline gives CDR1 SGHVS, CDR2 FQNEAQ. Trimming took 5 bases from V and 7 from J; bases not matched to a gene: 8. There are 16 residues in the CDR3. In nucleotides, the CDR3 is TGTGCCAGCAGCACTCGACTAGCGGGAGCTGTCGGGGAGCTGTTTTTT. Translation: CASSTRLAGAVGELFF.